This T cell receptor (beta chain) was sequenced for a study of technical replicates of blood from a handful of donors. Assay used: immunoSEQ multiplex PCR; TCRdb lists only in-frame clones, some missing. The sample gives about 80,000 clones, approximately 93% of which show up once; about 0.41% is in the top ten. V lost 1 base and J 7 bases, leaving 11 bases between the germline ends. Germline V gene data show CDR1 as MGHRA and CDR2 as YSYEKL. The CDR3 totals 14 residues. V and J are TRBV4-1 and TRBJ1-5; D is perhaps TRBD1 (5 bases). This receptor was taken from a human donor in good health. Sequencing was carried out using T cells isolated from PBMCs. The DNA of the CDR3 is TGCGCCAGCAGCCAAGTCGAAGGGGCACAGCCCCAGCATTTT. Translated, it gives CASSQVEGAQPQHF.